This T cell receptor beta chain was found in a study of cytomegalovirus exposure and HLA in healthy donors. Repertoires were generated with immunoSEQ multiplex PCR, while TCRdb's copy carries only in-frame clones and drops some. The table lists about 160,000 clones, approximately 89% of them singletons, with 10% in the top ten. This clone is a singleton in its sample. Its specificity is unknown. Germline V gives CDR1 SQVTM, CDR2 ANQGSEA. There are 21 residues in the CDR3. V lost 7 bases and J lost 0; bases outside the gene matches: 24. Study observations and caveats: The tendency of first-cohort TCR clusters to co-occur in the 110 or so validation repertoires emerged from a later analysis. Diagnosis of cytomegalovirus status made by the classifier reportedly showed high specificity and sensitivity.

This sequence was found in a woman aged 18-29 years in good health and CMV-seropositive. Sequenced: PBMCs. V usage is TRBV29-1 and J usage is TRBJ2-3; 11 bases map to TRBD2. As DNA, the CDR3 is TGCAGCGCGAAAGGTTGGTATTTGGTTGTGACTAGCGGGACGAGCACAGATACGCAGTATTTT. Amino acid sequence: CSAKGWYLVVTSGTSTDTQYF.